This T cell receptor beta chain was sequenced for a study of T-cell reconstitution after alpha-beta-depleted transplantation in children. Whole-study results and caveats: Some patients' high day-60 TCRbeta diversity was attributed to recipient cells surviving conditioning. Reportedly, only several hundred clones from non-depleted graft cells drove alpha-beta T-cell counts at about two months. By one year post-transplant, T-cell counts and diversity largely arose from T cells that were newly produced.

For this clonotype: The antigen is unknown.

Preparation of the TCRbeta library was carried out with unique molecular identifiers. Each CDR3 protein is one row after TCRdb ran MiXCR on the PCR reads. The data contain 95,000 to 150,000 distinct CDR3 sequences, 20% to 25% of them singletons. Specimen: PBMCs, mostly from graft donor cells, collected 180 days after TCRalphabeta/CD19-depleted stem cell transplant. This TCR was sampled from a male patient between 2 and 9 years old who had a stem cell transplant for chronic granulomatous disease, so the T cells may come from the graft donor.

CDR3 DNA: TGCAGTGCTAGTTTCCGTGAATTAGCTAACTATGGCTACACCTTC. Translated, it gives CSASFRELANYGYTF. The chain joins TRBV20-1 to TRBJ1-2; D is uncertain. The V end lost 3 bases, the J end lost 0 bases, and 14 bases lay between the germline ends. This CDR3 contains 15 residues. CDR1 is DFQATT, CDR2 SNEGSKA, per germline (reference sequence).